This is a list of T cell receptor beta chains from one sample in a study of cytomegalovirus exposure and HLA in healthy donors. The repertoire was sequenced with immunoSEQ multiplex PCR; TCRdb's copy has only in-frame clones and lacks some. The table has around 100,000 clones, 79% seen once. Material: PBMCs. Source of these receptors: a woman in her 40s in good health and CMV-seronegative. Both conserved end residues are part of each CDR3. The D gene is left open where the match is weak. A clone size is listed for some rows: how often the clone was seen (once, few, many), or a class if it is expanded.

d_call cdr3_length clone_size j_call v_call cdr3_nt cdr3_aa
TRBD1 15 once TRBJ1-4 TRBV30 TGTGCCTGGGCCGGTACCTCCGGGACAGAGGAAAAACTGTTTTTT CAWAGTSGTEEKLFF
TRBD1 15 NA TRBJ2-7 TRBV7-6 TGTGCCAGCAGCCCCGGGACAGGGGGCGCCTACGAGCAGTACTTC CASSPGTGGAYEQYF
NA 11 NA TRBJ1-1 TRBV10-3 TGTGCCATCATGGAGGGCACTGAAGCTTTCTTT CAIMEGTEAFF
NA 12 many TRBJ2-7 TRBV28 TGTGCCGCCAGACCCGGGGGTGGAGAGCAGTACTTC CAARPGGGEQYF
TRBD1 16 NA TRBJ2-5 TRBV27 TGTGCCAGCAGGCCTAACAGGGGGCGGGGAGTGGAGACCCAGTACTTC CASRPNRGRGVETQYF
NA 14 NA TRBJ1-1 TRBV19 TGTGCCAGTAGCGCATCCCCGGGGAACACTGAAGCTTTCTTT CASSASPGNTEAFF
NA 16 few TRBJ1-5 TRBV6-6 TGTGCCAGCAGTTACTCGCCAGACAGTAGCAATCAGCCCCAGCATTTT CASSYSPDSSNQPQHF
NA 15 NA TRBJ2-3 TRBV2 TGTGCCAGCAGTGAACCAGGGACAAGCACAGATACGCAGTATTTT CASSEPGTSTDTQYF
TRBD1 14 NA TRBJ1-2 TRBV6-5 TGTGCCAGCGGAACAGGGGGCGCAGACTATGGCTACACCTTC CASGTGGADYGYTF
NA 15 NA TRBJ1-2 TRBV13 TGTGCCAGCAGCGGCGGCAGGGGAGGGACCTATGGCTACACCTTC CASSGGRGGTYGYTF
TRBD1 15 NA TRBJ1-5 TRBV2 TGTGCCAGCAGCCGGACAGGGGGCGGCAATCAGCCCCAGCATTTT CASSRTGGGNQPQHF
TRBD1 13 NA TRBJ1-2 TRBV9 TGTGCCAGCAGCAGGGACAGCAACTATGGCTACACCTTC CASSRDSNYGYTF
TRBD2 16 NA TRBJ2-1 TRBV4-1 TGCGCCAGCAGCCAAACACTAGCGGGGGGGCTCAATGAGCAGTTCTTC CASSQTLAGGLNEQFF
NA 13 NA TRBJ2-1 TRBV9 TGTGCCAGCAGTCCGGGGTCCTACAATGAGCAGTTCTTC CASSPGSYNEQFF
NA 15 NA TRBJ1-3 TRBV2 TGTGCCAGCAGTGACACCGTCTACTCTGGAAACACCATATATTTT CASSDTVYSGNTIYF
TRBD1 16 NA TRBJ1-2 TRBV28 TGTGCCAGCAGTCCCTCGACAGGGGGCTCTATCTATGGCTACACCTTC CASSPSTGGSIYGYTF
TRBD2 16 NA TRBJ2-5 TRBV2 TGTGCCAGCAGTCCCAGGACTAGCGGGGGGACAGAGACCCAGTACTTC CASSPRTSGGTETQYF
NA 15 NA TRBJ1-5 TRBV28 TGTGCCAGCATGGCAGAAGGGCAGGGGAATCAGCCCCAGCATTTT CASMAEGQGNQPQHF
NA 13 few TRBJ2-2 TRBV30 TGTGCCTGGAGTGTACGTCACGGCGGGGAGCTGTTTTTT CAWSVRHGGELFF
TRBD1 16 NA TRBJ2-3 TRBV28 TGTGCCAGCAGTTTTGGGGACAGGGGTGGCACAGATACGCAGTATTTT CASSFGDRGGTDTQYF
NA 14 NA TRBJ1-2 TRBV5-1 TGCGCCAGCAGCTTGGCCCTATCCGGCTATGGCTACACCTTC CASSLALSGYGYTF
NA 14 few TRBJ1-4 TRBV7-2 TGTGCCAGCAGCCCCATGACGGGGGATGAAAAACTGTTTTTT CASSPMTGDEKLFF
TRBD1 16 NA TRBJ2-1 TRBV30 TGTGCCTGGAACCAAGACAGGGCGAGCTCCTACAATGAGCAGTTCTTC CAWNQDRASSYNEQFF
NA 19 NA TRBJ1-2 TRBV9 TGTGCCAGCAGCGAGGTCAAGGACAGCGTAGGGCTATCTAACTATGGCTACACCTTC CASSEVKDSVGLSNYGYTF
NA 14 NA TRBJ1-1 TRBV5-4 TGTGCCAGCAGCTTGGACCCCGCAGGGTTAAAAGCTTTCTTT CASSLDPAGLKAFF
TRBD1 15 few TRBJ2-7 TRBV10-3 TGTGCCTCGAGCCGGGACAGGGGGCGCCCGGACGAGCAGTACTTC CASSRDRGRPDEQYF
TRBD1 14 NA TRBJ1-2 TRBV7-2 TGTGCCAGCAGCTTAGGACAGGGGGCCTATGGCTACACCTTC CASSLGQGAYGYTF
TRBD1 16 NA TRBJ1-1 TRBV7-8 TGTGCCAGCAGCCCGCGACAGGGTTGGGTTGGCACTGAAGCTTTCTTT CASSPRQGWVGTEAFF
TRBD1 14 NA TRBJ2-7 TRBV7-9 TGTGCCAGCAGCTACAGGGGGCGATCCAACGAGCAGTACTTC CASSYRGRSNEQYF
TRBD1 13 few TRBJ1-3 TRBV6-5 TGTGCCAGCAGTAGATTAGGGGGCGCGACCATATATTTT CASSRLGGATIYF
NA 15 NA TRBJ2-1 TRBV27 TGTGCCAGCAGTTTAGAGAACCCGGGTCGGAGTGAGCAGTTCTTC CASSLENPGRSEQFF
NA 14 NA TRBJ2-1 TRBV29-1 TGCAGCGTCCTAGGGATATTAGCGGAAAATGAGCAGTTCTTC CSVLGILAENEQFF
NA 11 NA TRBJ2-7 TRBV7-2 TGTGCCAGCAGCCCAGGGTACGAGCAGTACTTC CASSPGYEQYF
TRBD2 15 NA TRBJ2-3 TRBV6-1 TGTGCCAGCAAGACACTAGCGGGAGCTTCAGATACGCAGTATTTT CASKTLAGASDTQYF
TRBD1 14 NA TRBJ2-5 TRBV30 TGTGCCTGGAGTGTAAAGGGGGCCCAAGAGACCCAGTACTTC CAWSVKGAQETQYF
NA 12 NA TRBJ1-1 TRBV7-9 TGTTCCATCTTTACAGGTAACACTGAAGCTTTCTTT CSIFTGNTEAFF
TRBD1 16 NA TRBJ2-3 TRBV10-2 TGCGCCAGCAGTGCACTCAACAGGGGAGGCACAGATACGCAGTATTTT CASSALNRGGTDTQYF
NA 14 NA TRBJ2-7 TRBV7-9 TGTGCCAGCAGCCCCGAGGGCTCTTTCTACGAGCAGTACTTC CASSPEGSFYEQYF
TRBD2 15 NA TRBJ2-7 TRBV6-1 TGTGCCAGCAGGGGGACTAGCGGGAGCTCCTACGAGCAGTACTTC CASRGTSGSSYEQYF
NA 13 NA TRBJ1-1 TRBV7-6 TGTGCCAGCAGCCCTGGGCCCCACACTGAAGCTTTCTTT CASSPGPHTEAFF
NA 16 NA TRBJ2-2 TRBV10-1 TGCGCCAGCAGTGAGTCCAGGGCGGGAAACACCGGGGAGCTGTTTTTT CASSESRAGNTGELFF
TRBD2 16 NA TRBJ2-5 TRBV11-2 TGTGCCAGCAGCCGCCGGACTAGCGGGGGGCCGGGGACCCAGTACTTC CASSRRTSGGPGTQYF
TRBD1 12 NA TRBJ2-1 TRBV28 TGTGCCAGCAGTCTAGGGACAGGGGGGCAGTTCTTC CASSLGTGGQFF
NA 15 once TRBJ1-6 TRBV9 TGTGCCAGCAGCCAGGGAGGGGTGGCTAATTCACCCCTCCACTTT CASSQGGVANSPLHF
TRBD2 13 NA TRBJ2-3 TRBV28 TGTGCCTGCGGGGGGGCCTGGACAGATACGCAGTATTTT CACGGAWTDTQYF
TRBD1 15 NA TRBJ2-7 TRBV7-2 TGTGCCAGCAGCTTCGGGACAGGAAGGGGTCACGAGCAGTACTTC CASSFGTGRGHEQYF
NA 15 once TRBJ1-2 TRBV27 TGTGCCAGCAGTTTTAGGGGAGGGGTCTCGGGTGGCTACACCTTC CASSFRGGVSGGYTF
TRBD2 14 NA TRBJ2-7 TRBV6-5 TGTGCCAGCCGGGGGGGCAAAGGGACCTACGAGCAGTACTTC CASRGGKGTYEQYF
NA 16 NA TRBJ2-5 TRBV13 TGTGCCAGCAGCTTAGGGACAAGTCTCTCAGGGGAGACCCAGTACTTC CASSLGTSLSGETQYF
NA 14 NA TRBJ2-4 TRBV5-5 TGTGCTAGCAGCGTACTACTAGCCAAAAACATTCAGTACTTC CASSVLLAKNIQYF
NA 13 NA TRBJ2-7 TRBV6-1 TGTGCCACCCGGGAGACAGCACTCTACGAGCAGTACTTC CATRETALYEQYF
NA 14 NA TRBJ2-1 TRBV6-6 TGTGCCAGCAGTTACCCGGGGACCTACAATGAGCAGTTCTTC CASSYPGTYNEQFF
TRBD1 14 NA TRBJ1-1 TRBV6-6 TGTGCCAGCAGTTACGGGACAGGGGTCCCTGAAGCTTTCTTT CASSYGTGVPEAFF